This is a list of T cell receptor beta chains from one sample in a study of blood T cell repertoires in COVID-19. Generated by immunoSEQ multiplex PCR, the TCRdb table keeps only in-frame clones and is missing some. The table lists some 130,000 clones, around 86% of them singletons. The material sequenced was peripheral blood. Receptors were obtained from a woman aged 45-65 years who had recovered from COVID-19. Each CDR3 is given with its conserved first and last residue. A D gene is named only where the DNA matches it firmly. Size values are once, few and many counts, or a class for expanded clones, and some rows have none.

v_gene: TRBV12-5; j_gene: TRBJ1-3; d_gene: -; abundance: -; CDR3aa: CASGLHRGAYGNTIYF; CDR3nt: TGTGCTAGTGGTCTTCACCGGGGGGCATATGGAAACACCATATATTTT
v_gene: TRBV24-1; j_gene: TRBJ2-3; d_gene: TRBD1; abundance: -; CDR3aa: CATSDPRTGMTDTQYF; CDR3nt: TGTGCCACCAGTGATCCGAGGACAGGGATGACAGATACGCAGTATTTT
v_gene: TRBV29-1; j_gene: TRBJ2-7; d_gene: TRBD2; abundance: -; CDR3aa: CSVGLAGTGEQYF; CDR3nt: TGCAGCGTGGGACTAGCGGGAACGGGCGAGCAGTACTTC
v_gene: TRBV14; j_gene: TRBJ2-7; d_gene: TRBD2; abundance: once; CDR3aa: CASSASGGQTYEQYF; CDR3nt: TGTGCCAGCAGCGCGAGCGGGGGGCAGACCTACGAGCAGTACTTC
v_gene: TRBV5-4; j_gene: TRBJ1-1; d_gene: TRBD1; abundance: few; CDR3aa: CASSFPQGAGTEAFF; CDR3nt: TGTGCCAGCAGCTTCCCACAGGGGGCGGGTACTGAAGCTTTCTTT
v_gene: TRBV1; j_gene: TRBJ2-7; d_gene: -; abundance: -; CDR3aa: CTSSQEGSLYEQYF; CDR3nt: TGCACCAGCAGCCAAGAGGGCTCCCTCTACGAGCAGTACTTC
v_gene: TRBV11-3; j_gene: TRBJ2-7; d_gene: TRBD1; abundance: -; CDR3aa: CASSSPGQGDSYEQYF; CDR3nt: TGTGCCAGCAGCTCACCGGGACAGGGGGACTCCTACGAGCAGTACTTC
v_gene: TRBV7-9; j_gene: TRBJ1-4; d_gene: -; abundance: few; CDR3aa: CAGAGEGVEKLFF; CDR3nt: TGTGCCGGCGCTGGGGAAGGGGTCGAAAAACTGTTTTTT
v_gene: TRBV27; j_gene: TRBJ1-1; d_gene: -; abundance: -; CDR3aa: CASSPRLARGNTEAFF; CDR3nt: TGTGCCAGCAGTCCCCGTTTAGCTAGGGGGAACACTGAAGCTTTCTTT
v_gene: TRBV9; j_gene: TRBJ2-3; d_gene: -; abundance: -; CDR3aa: CASSAAGGPDTQYF; CDR3nt: TGTGCCAGCAGCGCCGCCGGGGGGCCAGATACGCAGTATTTT
v_gene: TRBV30; j_gene: TRBJ2-2; d_gene: -; abundance: -; CDR3aa: CAWTGYTGELFF; CDR3nt: TGTGCCTGGACAGGGTATACCGGGGAGCTGTTTTTT
v_gene: TRBV28; j_gene: TRBJ1-1; d_gene: -; abundance: few; CDR3aa: CASSDARSRVEAFF; CDR3nt: TGTGCCAGCAGTGACGCTCGGTCACGGGTTGAAGCTTTCTTT
v_gene: TRBV7-3; j_gene: TRBJ2-5; d_gene: TRBD1; abundance: -; CDR3aa: CASSLGQAETQYF; CDR3nt: TGTGCCAGCAGCTTAGGACAGGCGGAGACCCAGTACTTC
v_gene: TRBV5-1; j_gene: TRBJ1-1; d_gene: TRBD1; abundance: -; CDR3aa: CASSVEQGSTEAFF; CDR3nt: TGCGCCAGCAGCGTCGAACAGGGGAGCACTGAAGCTTTCTTT
v_gene: TRBV7-9; j_gene: TRBJ2-7; d_gene: -; abundance: -; CDR3aa: CASRQRAPSYEQYF; CDR3nt: TGTGCCAGCAGGCAGCGAGCTCCGAGCTACGAGCAGTACTTC
v_gene: TRBV10-2; j_gene: TRBJ1-6; d_gene: -; abundance: -; CDR3aa: CASRGQGSSPLHF; CDR3nt: TGCGCCAGCAGAGGGCAGGGGAGTTCACCCCTCCACTTT
v_gene: TRBV4-3; j_gene: TRBJ2-5; d_gene: TRBD1; abundance: -; CDR3aa: CASSRLLGQGVVQETQYF; CDR3nt: TGCGCCAGCAGCCGACTTCTCGGCCAGGGGGTTGTGCAAGAGACCCAGTACTTC
v_gene: TRBV29-1; j_gene: TRBJ1-3; d_gene: TRBD1; abundance: -; CDR3aa: CSAQDRAGNTIYF; CDR3nt: TGCAGCGCCCAGGACAGGGCCGGAAACACCATATATTTT
v_gene: TRBV5-4; j_gene: TRBJ2-5; d_gene: -; abundance: -; CDR3aa: CASSLEGSQETQYF; CDR3nt: TGTGCCAGCAGCTTGGAGGGGTCGCAAGAGACCCAGTACTTC
v_gene: TRBV18; j_gene: TRBJ2-5; d_gene: -; abundance: once; CDR3aa: CASSPRGGPQETQYF; CDR3nt: TGTGCCAGCTCACCACGCGGAGGGCCTCAAGAGACCCAGTACTTC
v_gene: TRBV5-6; j_gene: TRBJ2-5; d_gene: TRBD2; abundance: -; CDR3aa: CASRGMYSGGETQYF; CDR3nt: TGTGCCAGCAGGGGGATGTACAGCGGGGGCGAGACCCAGTACTTC
v_gene: TRBV14; j_gene: TRBJ2-2; d_gene: TRBD2; abundance: -; CDR3aa: CASSLHGGAAGELFF; CDR3nt: TGTGCCAGCAGTTTGCACGGGGGGGCAGCCGGGGAGCTGTTTTTT
v_gene: TRBV5-4; j_gene: TRBJ2-1; d_gene: TRBD2; abundance: -; CDR3aa: CASSLGASGGFYNEQFF; CDR3nt: TGTGCCAGCAGCTTGGGGGCTAGCGGGGGTTTCTACAATGAGCAGTTCTTC
v_gene: TRBV24-1; j_gene: TRBJ2-3; d_gene: -; abundance: -; CDR3aa: CATRSAENTDTQYF; CDR3nt: TGTGCCACCAGGTCCGCGGAGAATACAGATACGCAGTATTTT
v_gene: TRBV19; j_gene: TRBJ1-6; d_gene: TRBD1; abundance: -; CDR3aa: CASSVGQGGSPLHF; CDR3nt: TGTGCCAGTAGTGTAGGACAGGGTGGCTCACCCCTCCACTTT
v_gene: TRBV6-4; j_gene: TRBJ2-1; d_gene: -; abundance: -; CDR3aa: CATKTPRGEQFF; CDR3nt: TGTGCCACCAAAACCCCCCGAGGTGAGCAGTTCTTC
v_gene: TRBV5-6; j_gene: TRBJ2-1; d_gene: -; abundance: once; CDR3aa: CASSLAVAENEQFF; CDR3nt: TGTGCCAGCAGCTTGGCCGTAGCGGAGAATGAGCAGTTCTTC
v_gene: TRBV2; j_gene: TRBJ1-2; d_gene: -; abundance: -; CDR3aa: CATTGHLSANYGYTF; CDR3nt: TGTGCCACCACGGGACACCTTTCAGCTAACTATGGCTACACCTTC
v_gene: TRBV10-3; j_gene: TRBJ2-3; d_gene: TRBD2; abundance: -; CDR3aa: CAISDRHTSGNTDTQYF; CDR3nt: TGTGCCATCAGTGACCGACATACTAGCGGAAACACAGATACGCAGTATTTT
v_gene: TRBV7-9; j_gene: TRBJ1-2; d_gene: -; abundance: -; CDR3aa: CASSLDGGLYGYTF; CDR3nt: TGTGCCAGCAGCTTAGACGGGGGACTCTATGGCTACACCTTC
v_gene: TRBV5-1; j_gene: TRBJ2-2; d_gene: -; abundance: few; CDR3aa: CASSLGPYTGELFF; CDR3nt: TGCGCCAGCAGCTTGGGGCCTTACACCGGGGAGCTGTTTTTT
v_gene: TRBV11-2; j_gene: TRBJ2-3; d_gene: TRBD1; abundance: once; CDR3aa: CASSRRDRSTDTQYF; CDR3nt: TGTGCCAGCAGCCGCCGGGACAGGAGCACAGATACGCAGTATTTT
v_gene: TRBV18; j_gene: TRBJ2-4; d_gene: -; abundance: -; CDR3aa: CASSPRSGENIQYF; CDR3nt: TGTGCCAGCTCACCACGGTCCGGGGAAAACATTCAGTACTTC